The sequence of this T cell receptor (beta chain) was determined in a study of beta chain features in type 1 diabetes. Germline CDR1 and CDR2: LGHNT and FRNRAP. The CDR3 is made up of 12 amino acids. Trimming left V 6 bases short and J 6 bases short, with 10 bases between. Sequenced material consisted of expressed TCRB transcripts (all of the isolated RNA was reverse transcribed). An average near 3.57 million reads came from naive, central memory and regulatory T cell samples. Data came from immunoSEQ multiplex PCR; TCRdb stores just in-frame clones and leaves some out. Here the sample spans 150,000 to 190,000 clones, about 8.1% being singletons.

The sample taken for sequencing was central memory CD4+ T cells from blood. This chain connects TRBV12-5 to TRBJ2-3; no clear D gene. This receptor was taken from a man between 18 and 29 years old in good health. The CDR3 protein is CASGVELDTQYF. CDR3 nucleotide sequence: TGTGCTAGTGGAGTCGAGTTGGATACGCAGTATTTT.